This TCR beta chain appears in the sequencing data of a study of CD4 and CD8 cells across lung adenocarcinoma regions. This clonotype is labeled as medium-sized. The patients had localized lung adenocarcinoma, a non-small cell subtype. TCRdb passed the PCR reads through MiXCR, listing each CDR3 protein once. This table holds about 19,000 distinct CDR3 sequences, roughly 46% found once. Trimming pared 4 bases from V and 0 bases from J, leaving 16 bases between. The CDR3 is 16 amino acids. Looked up from germline, CDR1 is MNHNS and CDR2 is SASEGT. V and J are TRBV6-1 and TRBJ2-7; D might be TRBD2 (6 bases). This clonotype was obtained from a male donor with lung adenocarcinoma. The CD4 and CD8 labels of this study may be unreliable. The specimen was CD4+ T cells from the margin of a lung tumor. Here the CDR3 reads CASSVPGVKISYEQYF. The CDR3 nucleotides are TGTGCCAGCAGTGTCCCGGGAGTGAAGATCTCCTACGAGCAGTACTTC.